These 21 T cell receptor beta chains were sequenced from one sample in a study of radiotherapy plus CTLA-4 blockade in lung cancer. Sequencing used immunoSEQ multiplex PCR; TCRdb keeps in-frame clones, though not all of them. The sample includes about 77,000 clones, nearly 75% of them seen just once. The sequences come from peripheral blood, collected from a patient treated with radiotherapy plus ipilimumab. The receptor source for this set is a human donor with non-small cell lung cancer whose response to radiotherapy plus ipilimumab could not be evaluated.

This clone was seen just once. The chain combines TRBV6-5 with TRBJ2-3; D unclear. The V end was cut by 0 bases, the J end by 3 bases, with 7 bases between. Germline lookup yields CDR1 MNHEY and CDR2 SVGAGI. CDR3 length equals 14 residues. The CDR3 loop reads CASSYSYSTDTQYF. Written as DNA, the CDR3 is TGTGCCAGCAGTTACTCGTATTCGACAGATACGCAGTATTTT.

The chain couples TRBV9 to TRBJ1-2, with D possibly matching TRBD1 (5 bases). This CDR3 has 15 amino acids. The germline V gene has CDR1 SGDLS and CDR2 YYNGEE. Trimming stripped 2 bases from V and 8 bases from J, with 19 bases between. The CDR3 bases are TGTGCCAGCAGCGTCGACCGGACGGGGGTCAAGGGCTACACCTTC. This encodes CASSVDRTGVKGYTF. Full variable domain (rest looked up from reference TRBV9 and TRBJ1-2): DSGVTQTPKHLITATGQRVTLRCSPRSGDLSVYWYQQSLDQGLQFLIQYYNGEERAKGNILERFSAQQFPDLHSELNLSSLELGDSALYFCASSVDRTGVKGYTFGSGTRLTVV.

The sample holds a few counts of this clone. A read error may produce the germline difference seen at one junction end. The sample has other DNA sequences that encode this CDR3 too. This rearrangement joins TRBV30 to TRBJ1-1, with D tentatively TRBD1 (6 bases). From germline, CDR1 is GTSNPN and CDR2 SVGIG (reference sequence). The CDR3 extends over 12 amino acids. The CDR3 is CAWSWGRTEAFF. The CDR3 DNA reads TGTGCCTGGAGTTGGGGGCGGACTGAAGCCTTCTTT.

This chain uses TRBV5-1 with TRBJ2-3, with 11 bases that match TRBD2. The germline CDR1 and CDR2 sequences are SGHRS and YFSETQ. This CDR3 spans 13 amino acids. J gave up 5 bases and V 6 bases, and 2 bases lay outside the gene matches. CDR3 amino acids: CASKLAGEDTQYF. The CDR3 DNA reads TGCGCCAGCAAACTAGCGGGAGAAGATACGCAGTATTTT.

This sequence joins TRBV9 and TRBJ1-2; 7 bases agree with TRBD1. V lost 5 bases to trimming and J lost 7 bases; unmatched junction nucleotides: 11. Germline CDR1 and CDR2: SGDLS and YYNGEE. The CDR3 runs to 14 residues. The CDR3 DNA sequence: TGTGCCAGCAGAGAGACAACAGGGGTATCTGGCTACACCTTC. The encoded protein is CASRETTGVSGYTF.

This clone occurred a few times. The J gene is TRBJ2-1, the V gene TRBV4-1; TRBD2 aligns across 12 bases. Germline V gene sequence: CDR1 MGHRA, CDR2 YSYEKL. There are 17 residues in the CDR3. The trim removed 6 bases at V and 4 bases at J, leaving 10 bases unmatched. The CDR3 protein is CASRRRLAGEVYNEQFF. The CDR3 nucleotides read TGCGCCAGCAGGCGTCGACTAGCGGGAGAAGTTTACAATGAGCAGTTCTTC.

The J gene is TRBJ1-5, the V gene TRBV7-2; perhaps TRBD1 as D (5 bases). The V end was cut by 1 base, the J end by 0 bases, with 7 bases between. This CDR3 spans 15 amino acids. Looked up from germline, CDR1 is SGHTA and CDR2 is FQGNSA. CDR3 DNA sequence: TGTGCCAGCAGCTTAGTAGGGGCTAGCAATCAGCCCCAGCATTTT. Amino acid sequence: CASSLVGASNQPQHF.

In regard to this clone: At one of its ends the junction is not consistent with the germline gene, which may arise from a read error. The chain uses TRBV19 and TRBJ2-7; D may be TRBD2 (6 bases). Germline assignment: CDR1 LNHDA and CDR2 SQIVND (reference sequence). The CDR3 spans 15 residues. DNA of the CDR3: TGTGCCAGTAGCGAACCCCGACTAGGTTCCTCCGAGCAGTACTTC. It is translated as CASSEPRLGSSEQYF.

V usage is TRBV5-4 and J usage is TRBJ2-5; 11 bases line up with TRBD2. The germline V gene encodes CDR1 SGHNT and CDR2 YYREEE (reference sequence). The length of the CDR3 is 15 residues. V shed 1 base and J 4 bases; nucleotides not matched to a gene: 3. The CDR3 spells CASSLWLAGGETQYF. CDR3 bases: TGTGCCAGCAGCTTGTGGCTAGCGGGAGGAGAGACCCAGTACTTC.

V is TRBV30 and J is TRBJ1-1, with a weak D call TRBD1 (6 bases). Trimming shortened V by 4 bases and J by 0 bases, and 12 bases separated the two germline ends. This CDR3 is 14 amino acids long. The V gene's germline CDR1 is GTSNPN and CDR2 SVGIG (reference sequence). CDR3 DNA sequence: TGTGCCTGGAATCTTAACAGGGTGAACACTGAAGCTTTCTTT. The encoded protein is CAWNLNRVNTEAFF.

Here the CDR3 DNA reads TGCGCCAGCAGCCCTCGGAGGGGGCTGAGCACAGATACGCAGTATTTT. It yields the protein CASSPRRGLSTDTQYF. J is TRBJ2-3 and V is TRBV5-1; perhaps TRBD1 as D (7 bases). The V end lost 4 bases, the J end lost 0 bases, and 15 bases lay between the germline ends. This CDR3 contains 16 residues. Germline assignment: CDR1 SGHRS and CDR2 YFSETQ.

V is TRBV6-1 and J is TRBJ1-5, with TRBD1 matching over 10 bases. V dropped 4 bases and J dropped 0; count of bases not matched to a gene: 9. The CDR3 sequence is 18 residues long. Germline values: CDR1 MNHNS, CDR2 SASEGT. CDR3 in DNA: TGTGCCAGCAGTGCCGGGACAGGGGCGGGTTATAGCAATCAGCCCCAGCATTTT. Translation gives CASSAGTGAGYSNQPQHF.

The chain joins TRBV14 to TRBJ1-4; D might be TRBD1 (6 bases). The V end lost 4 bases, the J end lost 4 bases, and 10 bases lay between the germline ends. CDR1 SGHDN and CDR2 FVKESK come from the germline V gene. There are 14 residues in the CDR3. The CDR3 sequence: CASSPGQFNEKLFF. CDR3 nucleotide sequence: TGTGCCAGCAGCCCTGGACAGTTTAATGAAAAACTGTTTTTT.

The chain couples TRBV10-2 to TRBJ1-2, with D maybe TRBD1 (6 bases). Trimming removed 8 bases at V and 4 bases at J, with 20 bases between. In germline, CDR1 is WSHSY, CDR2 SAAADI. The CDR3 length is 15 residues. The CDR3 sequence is CASSESGRGAYGYTF. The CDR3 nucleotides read TGCGCCAGCTCCGAATCGGGCAGGGGTGCCTATGGCTACACCTTC.

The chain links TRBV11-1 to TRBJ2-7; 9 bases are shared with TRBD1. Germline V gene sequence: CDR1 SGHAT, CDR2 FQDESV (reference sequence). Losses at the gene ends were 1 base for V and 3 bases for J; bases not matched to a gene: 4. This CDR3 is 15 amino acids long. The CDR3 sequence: CASSLGQGVVYEQYF. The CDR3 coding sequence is TGTGCCAGCAGCTTAGGACAGGGGGTAGTCTACGAGCAGTACTTC.

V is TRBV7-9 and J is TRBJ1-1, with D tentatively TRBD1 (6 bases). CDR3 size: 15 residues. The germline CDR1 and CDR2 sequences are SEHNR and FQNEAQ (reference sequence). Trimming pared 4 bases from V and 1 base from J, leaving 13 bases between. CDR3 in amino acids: CASSSRTAQNTEAFF. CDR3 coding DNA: TGTGCCAGCAGCTCCCGGACAGCTCAGAACACTGAAGCTTTCTTT.

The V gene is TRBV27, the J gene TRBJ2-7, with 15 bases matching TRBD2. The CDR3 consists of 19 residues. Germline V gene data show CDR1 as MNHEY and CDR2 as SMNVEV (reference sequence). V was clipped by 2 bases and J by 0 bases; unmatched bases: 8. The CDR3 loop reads CASSLGLAGGPGSSYEQYF. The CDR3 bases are TGTGCCAGCAGTTTAGGACTAGCGGGAGGGCCGGGGAGCTCCTACGAGCAGTACTTC.

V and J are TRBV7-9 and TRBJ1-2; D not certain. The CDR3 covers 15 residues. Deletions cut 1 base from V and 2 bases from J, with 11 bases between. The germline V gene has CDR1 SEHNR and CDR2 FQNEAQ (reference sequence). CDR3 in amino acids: CASSLVGLGNYGYTF. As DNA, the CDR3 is TGTGCCAGCAGCTTAGTCGGCCTCGGGAACTATGGCTACACCTTC.

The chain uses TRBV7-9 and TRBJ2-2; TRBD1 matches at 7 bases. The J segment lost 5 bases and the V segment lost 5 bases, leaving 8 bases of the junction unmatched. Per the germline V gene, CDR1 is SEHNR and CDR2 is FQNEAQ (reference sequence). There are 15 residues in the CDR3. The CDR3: CASSAPGQRTGELFF. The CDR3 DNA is TGTGCCAGCAGCGCACCGGGACAGAGGACCGGGGAGCTGTTTTTT.

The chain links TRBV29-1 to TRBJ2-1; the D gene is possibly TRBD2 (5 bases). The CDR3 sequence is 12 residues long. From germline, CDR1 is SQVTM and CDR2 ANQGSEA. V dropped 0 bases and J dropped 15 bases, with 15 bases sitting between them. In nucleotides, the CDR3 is TGCAGCGTTGAAGAAGGCTCGAGGGCCCTGTTCTTC. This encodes CSVEEGSRALFF.

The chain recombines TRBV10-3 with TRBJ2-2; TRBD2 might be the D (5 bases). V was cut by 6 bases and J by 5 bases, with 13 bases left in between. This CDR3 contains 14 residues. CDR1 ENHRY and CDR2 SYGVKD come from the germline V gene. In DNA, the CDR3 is TGTGCCATCAGCGACATAGGGAGTACCGGGGAGCTGTTTTTT. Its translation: CAISDIGSTGELFF.